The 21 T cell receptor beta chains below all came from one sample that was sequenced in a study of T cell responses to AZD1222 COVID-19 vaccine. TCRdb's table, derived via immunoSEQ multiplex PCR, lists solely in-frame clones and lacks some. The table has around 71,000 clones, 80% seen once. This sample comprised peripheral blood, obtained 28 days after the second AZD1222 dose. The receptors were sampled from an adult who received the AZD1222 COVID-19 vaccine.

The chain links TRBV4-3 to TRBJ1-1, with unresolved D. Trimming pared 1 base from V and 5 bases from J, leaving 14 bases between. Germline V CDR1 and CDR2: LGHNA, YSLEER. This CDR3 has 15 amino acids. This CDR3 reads CASSQAVGWTTEAFF. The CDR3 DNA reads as TGCGCCAGCAGCCAAGCAGTTGGGTGGACTACTGAAGCTTTCTTT.

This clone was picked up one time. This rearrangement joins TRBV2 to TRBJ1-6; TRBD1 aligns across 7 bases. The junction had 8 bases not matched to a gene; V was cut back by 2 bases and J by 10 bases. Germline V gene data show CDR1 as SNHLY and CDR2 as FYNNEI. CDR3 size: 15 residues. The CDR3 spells CASSEWAQGESPLHF. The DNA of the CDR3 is TGTGCCAGCAGTGAATGGGCCCAGGGGGAGTCACCCCTCCACTTT.

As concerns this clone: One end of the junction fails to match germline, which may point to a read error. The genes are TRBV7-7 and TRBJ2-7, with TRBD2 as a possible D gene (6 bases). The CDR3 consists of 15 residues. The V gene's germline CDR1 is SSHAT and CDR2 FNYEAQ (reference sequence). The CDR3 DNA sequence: TGTGCTAGCAGCCCCGCGGCGGGGTTAAACTACGAGCAGTACTTC. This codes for CASSPAAGLNYEQYF.

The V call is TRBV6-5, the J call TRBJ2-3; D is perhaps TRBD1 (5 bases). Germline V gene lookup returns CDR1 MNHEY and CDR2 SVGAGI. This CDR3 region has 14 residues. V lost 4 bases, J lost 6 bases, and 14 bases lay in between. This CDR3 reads CASSSLGVTDTQYF. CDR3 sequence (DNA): TGTGCCAGCAGTTCCCTAGGGGTAACCGATACGCAGTATTTT.

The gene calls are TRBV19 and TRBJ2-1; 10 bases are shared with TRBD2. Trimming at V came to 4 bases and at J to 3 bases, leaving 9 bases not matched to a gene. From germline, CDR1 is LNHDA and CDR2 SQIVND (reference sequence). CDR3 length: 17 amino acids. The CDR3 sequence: CASSTPLAGTLYNEQFF. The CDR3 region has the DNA TGTGCCAGTAGTACCCCACTAGCGGGGACCCTCTACAATGAGCAGTTCTTC.

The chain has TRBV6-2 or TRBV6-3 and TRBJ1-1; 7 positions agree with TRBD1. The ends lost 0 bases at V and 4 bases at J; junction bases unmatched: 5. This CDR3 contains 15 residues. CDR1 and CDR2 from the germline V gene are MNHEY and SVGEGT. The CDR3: CASSYSGTGATEAFF. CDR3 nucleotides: TGTGCCAGCAGTTACTCGGGAACAGGGGCCACTGAAGCTTTCTTT.

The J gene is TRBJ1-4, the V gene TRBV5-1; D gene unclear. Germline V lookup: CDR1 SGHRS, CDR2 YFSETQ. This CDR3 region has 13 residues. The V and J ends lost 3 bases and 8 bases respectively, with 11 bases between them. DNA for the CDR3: TGCGCCAGCAGCTCCCGGTCGGCCGAAAAACTGTTTTTT. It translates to CASSSRSAEKLFF.

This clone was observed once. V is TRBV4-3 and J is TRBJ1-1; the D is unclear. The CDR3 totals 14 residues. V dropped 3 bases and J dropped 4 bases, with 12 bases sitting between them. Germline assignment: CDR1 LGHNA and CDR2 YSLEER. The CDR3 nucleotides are TGCGCCAGCAGCCACATTCGAGGGTCCACTGAAGCTTTCTTT. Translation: CASSHIRGSTEAFF.

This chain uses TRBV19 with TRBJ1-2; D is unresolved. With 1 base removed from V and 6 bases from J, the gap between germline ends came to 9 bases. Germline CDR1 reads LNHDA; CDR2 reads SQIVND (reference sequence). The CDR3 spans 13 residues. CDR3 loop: CASSIVSPDGYTF. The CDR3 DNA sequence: TGTGCCAGTAGTATAGTCTCTCCGGATGGCTACACCTTC. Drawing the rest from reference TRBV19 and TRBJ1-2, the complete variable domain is DGGITQSPKYLFRKEGQNVTLSCEQNLNHDAMYWYRQDPGQGLRLIYYSQIVNDFQKGDIAEGYSVSREKKESFPLTVTSAQKNPTAFYLCASSIVSPDGYTFGSGTRLTVV.

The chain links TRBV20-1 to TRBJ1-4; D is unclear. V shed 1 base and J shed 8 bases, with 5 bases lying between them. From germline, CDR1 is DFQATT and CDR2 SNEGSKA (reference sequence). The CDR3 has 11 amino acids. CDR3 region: CSARAGEKLFF. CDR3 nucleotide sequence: TGCAGTGCTAGAGCGGGGGAAAAACTGTTTTTT.

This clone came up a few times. The CDR3 sequence: CASFSATGGNTEAFF. The CDR3 DNA is TGTGCCAGCTTCTCGGCCACAGGGGGCAATACTGAAGCTTTCTTT. This sequence joins TRBV18 and TRBJ1-1; 9 nucleotides line up with TRBD1. V lost 7 bases and J lost 5; bases outside the gene matches: 11. This CDR3 region has 15 residues. Per germline, CDR1 KGHSH and CDR2 LQKENI. Filled out from reference TRBV18 and TRBJ1-1, the complete variable domain reads NAGVMQNPRHLVRRRGQEARLRCSPMKGHSHVYWYRQLPEEGLKFMVYLQKENIIDESGMPKERFSAEFPKEGPSILRIQQVVRGDSAAYFCASFSATGGNTEAFFGQGTRLTVV.

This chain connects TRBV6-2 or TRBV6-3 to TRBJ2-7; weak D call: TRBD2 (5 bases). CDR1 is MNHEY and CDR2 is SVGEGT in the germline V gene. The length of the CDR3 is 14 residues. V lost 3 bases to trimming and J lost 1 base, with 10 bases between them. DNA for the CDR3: TGTGCCAGCAGTTATGAGATAGCGTCCTACGAGCAGTACTTC. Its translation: CASSYEIASYEQYF.

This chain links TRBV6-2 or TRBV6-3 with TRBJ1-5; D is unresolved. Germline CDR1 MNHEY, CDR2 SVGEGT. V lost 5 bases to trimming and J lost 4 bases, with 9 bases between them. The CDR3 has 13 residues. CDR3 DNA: TGTGCCAGCAGTAGGTGGCAGAATCAGCCCCAGCATTTT. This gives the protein CASSRWQNQPQHF.

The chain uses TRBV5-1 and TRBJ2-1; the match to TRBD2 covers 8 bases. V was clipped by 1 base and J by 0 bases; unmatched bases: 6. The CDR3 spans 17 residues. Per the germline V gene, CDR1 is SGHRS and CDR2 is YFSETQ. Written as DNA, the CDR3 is TGCGCCAGCAGCTTGCGGACTAGCCGGAGCTCCTACAATGAGCAGTTCTTC. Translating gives CASSLRTSRSSYNEQFF.

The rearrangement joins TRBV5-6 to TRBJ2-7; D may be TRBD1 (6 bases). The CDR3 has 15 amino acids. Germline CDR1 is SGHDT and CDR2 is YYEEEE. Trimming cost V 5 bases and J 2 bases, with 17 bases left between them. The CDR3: CASSSRDIGPYEQYF. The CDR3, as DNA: TGTGCCAGCAGTTCCCGGGACATAGGGCCCTACGAGCAGTACTTC.

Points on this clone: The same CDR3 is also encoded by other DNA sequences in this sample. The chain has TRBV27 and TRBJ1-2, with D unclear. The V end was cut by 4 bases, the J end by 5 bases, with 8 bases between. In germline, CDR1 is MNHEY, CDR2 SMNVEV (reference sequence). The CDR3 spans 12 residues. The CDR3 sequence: CASSSRGYGYTF. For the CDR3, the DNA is TGTGCCAGCAGTTCCCGAGGGTATGGCTACACCTTC.

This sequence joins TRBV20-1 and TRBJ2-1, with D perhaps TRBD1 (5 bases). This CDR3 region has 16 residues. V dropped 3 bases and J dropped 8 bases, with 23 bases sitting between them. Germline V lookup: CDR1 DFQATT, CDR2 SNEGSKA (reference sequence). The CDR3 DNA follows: TGCAGTGCTAGTTTTCGTTTCGGGCAGGGAAACGATGAGCAGTTCTTC. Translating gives CSASFRFGQGNDEQFF.

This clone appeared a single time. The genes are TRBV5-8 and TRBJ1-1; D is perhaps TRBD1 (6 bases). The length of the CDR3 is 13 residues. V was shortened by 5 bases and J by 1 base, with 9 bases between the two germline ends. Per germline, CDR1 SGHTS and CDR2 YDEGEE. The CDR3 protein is CASRSRGNTEAFF. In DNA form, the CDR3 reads TGTGCCAGCAGGTCCAGGGGGAACACTGAAGCTTTCTTT.

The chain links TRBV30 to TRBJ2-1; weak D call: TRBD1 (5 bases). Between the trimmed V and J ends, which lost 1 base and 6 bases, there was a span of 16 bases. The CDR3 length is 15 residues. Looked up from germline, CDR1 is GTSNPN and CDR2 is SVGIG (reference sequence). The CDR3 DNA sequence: TGTGCCTGGAGTGCTGGCAGGGTCCGCTCCAATGAGCAGTTCTTC. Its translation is CAWSAGRVRSNEQFF.

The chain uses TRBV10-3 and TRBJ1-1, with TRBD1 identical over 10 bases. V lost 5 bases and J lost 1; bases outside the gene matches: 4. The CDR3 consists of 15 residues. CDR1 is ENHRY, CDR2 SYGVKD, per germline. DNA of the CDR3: TGTGCCATCAGTCGGGACAGGGGCTCGAACACTGAAGCTTTCTTT. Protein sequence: CAISRDRGSNTEAFF.

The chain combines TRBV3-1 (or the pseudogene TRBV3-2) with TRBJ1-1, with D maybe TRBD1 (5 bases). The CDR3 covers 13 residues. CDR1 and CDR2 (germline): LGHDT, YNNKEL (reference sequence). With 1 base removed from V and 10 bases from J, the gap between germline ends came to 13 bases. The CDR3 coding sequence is TGTGCCAGCAGCCAAGTAGTCGGAAGGGGAGCTTTCTTT. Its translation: CASSQVVGRGAFF.